This T cell receptor (beta chain) is from a study of Tregs in tolerant kidney transplant recipients. Thawed PBMCs were FACS-sorted into unstimulated CD4+CD25+CD127- regulatory T cells, CD4+CD25- non-regulatory cells, CD4 and CD8 cells. Study conclusions and caveats: The small number of patients limits these findings pending further validation.

A note on this clone: Antigen: not known.

TCRdb keeps only in-frame clones here, not all; method: immunoSEQ multiplex PCR. Of 240,000 or so clones in the sample, approximately 83% were seen once. The TCR was taken from a human donor in good health. The sequencing sample was made of CD4+ T cells from blood.

The CDR3 sequence is CASSLTPTGTREKLFF. The DNA of the CDR3 is TGTGCCAGCAGCTTAACCCCGACAGGGACTAGAGAAAAACTGTTTTTT. V usage is TRBV7-9 and J usage is TRBJ1-4; 7 bases are shared with TRBD1. Germline V gene sequence: CDR1 SEHNR, CDR2 FQNEAQ (reference sequence). The CDR3 runs 16 residues. Trimming cost V 2 bases and J 8 bases; bases outside gene matches: 11. The whole variable domain, filled in from reference TRBV7-9 and TRBJ1-4, reads DTGVSQNPRHKITKRGQNVTFRCDPISEHNRLYWYRQTLGQGPEFLTYFQNEAQLEKSRLLSDRFSAERPKGSFSTLEIQRTEQGDSAMYLCASSLTPTGTREKLFFGSGTQLSVL.